These 27 T cell receptor beta chains were all obtained from the same sample, sequenced in a study of early stage breast cancer tumors. Sequencing used immunoSEQ multiplex PCR; TCRdb keeps in-frame clones, though not all of them. The sample has 65,000 to 75,000 clones; 80% are singletons. Specimen: blood. The origin of the receptors is a person between 35 and 49 years old with breast cancer.

This clone occurred once. The rearrangement uses TRBV4-1 and TRBJ2-1; tentatively, D is TRBD1 (5 bases). Per the germline V gene, CDR1 is MGHRA and CDR2 is YSYEKL. V lost 4 bases and J 6 bases, leaving 13 bases between the germline ends. This CDR3 spans 14 amino acids. CDR3 protein: CASSPTQGINEQFF. DNA of the CDR3: TGCGCCAGCAGCCCTACCCAGGGAATCAATGAGCAGTTCTTC.

This chain links TRBV29-1 with TRBJ1-2, with D perhaps matching TRBD1 (5 bases). Trimming removed 4 bases at V and 7 bases at J, with 13 bases between. CDR1 and CDR2 from the germline V gene are SQVTM and ANQGSEA. CDR3 length: 12 residues. The CDR3 DNA follows: TGCAGCGTTGTACAGGCGGAAAGTGGCTACACCTTC. Translated, it gives CSVVQAESGYTF.

The CDR3 spells CASSLQGRNEKLFF. The CDR3 coding sequence is TGTGCCAGCAGTTTACAGGGAAGAAATGAAAAACTGTTTTTT. The J gene is TRBJ1-4, the V gene TRBV28; possibly TRBD1 for D (5 bases). The CDR3 totals 14 residues. Trimming cost V 2 bases and J 5 bases, with 9 bases left between them. Per the germline V gene, CDR1 is MDHEN and CDR2 is SYDVKM. The whole variable domain, remainder taken from reference TRBV28 and TRBJ1-4, is DVKVTQSSRYLVKRTGEKVFLECVQDMDHENMFWYRQDPGLGLRLIYFSYDVKMKEKGDIPEGYSVSREKKERFSLILESASTNQTSMYLCASSLQGRNEKLFFGSGTQLSVL.

The CDR3 nucleotides read TGCGCCAGCAGTCATAAAAGACAGGGTCGGACTGAAGCTTTCTTT. Its protein product is CASSHKRQGRTEAFF. The chain links TRBV23-1 to TRBJ1-1; the match to TRBD1 covers 7 bases. TRBV23-1 is marked as an open reading frame, function uncertain. Trimming at V came to 3 bases and at J to 5 bases, leaving 9 bases not matched to a gene. The CDR3 runs 15 residues.

The chain joins TRBV18 to TRBJ1-3, with D hard to call. Between the trimmed V and J ends, which lost 3 bases and 0 bases, there was a span of 9 bases. The CDR3 has 15 residues. CDR1 and CDR2 (germline): KGHSH, LQKENI. DNA of the CDR3: TGTGCCAGCTCACCCGAGGGAAGCTCTGGAAACACCATATATTTT. It yields the protein CASSPEGSSGNTIYF. Full variable domain (outside the CDR3, taken from reference TRBV18 and TRBJ1-3): NAGVMQNPRHLVRRRGQEARLRCSPMKGHSHVYWYRQLPEEGLKFMVYLQKENIIDESGMPKERFSAEFPKEGPSILRIQQVVRGDSAAYFCASSPEGSSGNTIYFGEGSWLTVV.

The genes are TRBV27 and TRBJ2-7; weak D call: TRBD1 (6 bases). The V gene's germline CDR1 is MNHEY and CDR2 SMNVEV (reference sequence). Trimming removed 5 bases at V and 4 bases at J, with 15 bases between. CDR3 length: 14 amino acids. The CDR3 DNA reads TGTGCCAGCAGTCAACAGGGCCTTAGGTACGAGCAGTACTTC. This gives the protein CASSQQGLRYEQYF.

The chain uses TRBV2 and TRBJ1-2; tentative D call: TRBD1 (6 bases). The germline V and J ends were trimmed by 3 bases and 4 bases, with 12 bases remaining between them. This CDR3 has 14 residues. CDR1 and CDR2 from the germline V gene are SNHLY and FYNNEI. This CDR3 reads CASSDGGAGYGYTF. CDR3 coding DNA: TGTGCCAGCAGTGATGGGGGGGCAGGCTATGGCTACACCTTC.

This clone occurred a few times. The rearrangement links TRBV20-1 to TRBJ1-4; D is undetermined. The germline V and J ends were trimmed by 7 bases and 8 bases, with 8 bases remaining between them. Germline V lookup: CDR1 DFQATT, CDR2 SNEGSKA (reference sequence). The CDR3 spans 10 residues. CDR3 sequence (DNA): TGCAGTGAGAGGAGGGAAAAACTGTTTTTT. This translates into CSERREKLFF.

This clone has a single count. The rearrangement links TRBV5-6 to TRBJ1-4, with unresolved D. Trimming left V 4 bases short and J 0 bases short, with 13 bases between. The CDR3 sequence is 16 residues long. Germline CDR1 and CDR2: SGHDT and YYEEEE. This chain's CDR3 is CASSDLQQATNEKLFF. DNA of the CDR3: TGTGCCAGCAGCGATCTACAGCAAGCAACTAATGAAAAACTGTTTTTT.

This clone was observed a few times. The chain uses TRBV25-1 and TRBJ2-2; unclear D gene. The CDR3 spans 14 residues. Trimming removed 4 bases at V and 8 bases at J, with 14 bases between. CDR1 MGHDK and CDR2 SYGVNS come from the germline V gene. CDR3 in DNA: TGTGCCAGCAGTGTTGCAGGCTCTAGGGGGGAGCTGTTTTTT. Protein product: CASSVAGSRGELFF.

The chain couples TRBV9 to TRBJ2-5, with a possible D match to TRBD2 (6 bases). Germline V gives CDR1 SGDLS, CDR2 YYNGEE. V shed 4 bases and J shed 2 bases, with 18 bases lying between them. The CDR3 loop spans 16 amino acids. The CDR3 sequence: CASSPQPGLTQETQYF. The CDR3 DNA reads as TGTGCCAGCAGCCCTCAACCGGGACTTACTCAAGAGACCCAGTACTTC.

A single count supports this clone. The chain joins TRBV29-1 to TRBJ1-4; 7 nucleotides agree with TRBD1. J was trimmed by 5 bases and V by 6 bases; bases with no gene match: 3. From germline, CDR1 is SQVTM and CDR2 ANQGSEA. The CDR3 sequence is 12 residues long. Here the CDR3 reads CSVSGGNEKLFF. The CDR3 bases are TGCAGCGTGTCAGGGGGGAATGAAAAACTGTTTTTT.

This chain links TRBV6-5 with TRBJ1-6; D is undetermined. V lost 8 bases, J lost 9 bases, and 8 bases lay in between. The CDR3 totals 11 residues. Germline CDR1 is MNHEY and CDR2 is SVGAGI. This CDR3 reads CASGSGSPLHF. CDR3 nucleotide sequence: TGTGCCAGCGGCTCCGGTTCACCCCTCCACTTT.

V is TRBV2 and J is TRBJ1-5; unclear D gene. The V end was cut by 6 bases, the J end by 7 bases, with 10 bases between. Germline V gene data show CDR1 as SNHLY and CDR2 as FYNNEI. This CDR3 comprises 12 residues. The CDR3, as DNA: TGTGCCAGCAGGGGTGCGGGCCAGCCCCAGCATTTT. This encodes CASRGAGQPQHF. Supplemented by reference TRBV2 and TRBJ1-5, the full variable domain reads EPEVTQTPSHQVTQMGQEVILRCVPISNHLYFYWYRQILGQKVEFLVSFYNNEISEKSEIFDDQFSVERPDGSNFTLKIRSTKLEDSAMYFCASRGAGQPQHFGDGTRLSIL.

V usage is TRBV5-4 and J usage is TRBJ2-2; D is tentatively TRBD1 or TRBD2 (6 bases each). CDR1 is SGHNT, CDR2 YYREEE, per germline (reference sequence). V was shortened by 0 bases and J by 4 bases, with 13 bases between the two germline ends. CDR3 length: 16 amino acids. The CDR3 DNA reads as TGTGCCAGCAGCTTGGATGGGGGGCAGAGCACCGGGGAGCTGTTTTTT. Its protein product is CASSLDGGQSTGELFF.

This clone was seen once. V is TRBV5-1 and J is TRBJ2-6; D is ambiguous. Trimming pared 7 bases from V and 0 bases from J, leaving 11 bases between. CDR3 size: 15 residues. Germline V lookup: CDR1 SGHRS, CDR2 YFSETQ. The CDR3 region is CASSRQTSGANVLTF. In DNA, the CDR3 is TGCGCCAGCTCCCGGCAGACCTCTGGGGCCAACGTCCTGACTTTC.

The chain employs TRBV9 and TRBJ1-1, with 8 bases fitting TRBD1. In germline, CDR1 is SGDLS, CDR2 YYNGEE. The ends lost 2 bases at V and 2 bases at J; junction bases unmatched: 2. This CDR3 is 14 amino acids long. CDR3 coding DNA: TGTGCCAGCAGCGTCGGACAGGGAAACACTGAAGCTTTCTTT. Translating gives CASSVGQGNTEAFF.

The J gene is TRBJ2-3, the V gene TRBV11-2; D ambiguous. CDR3 length: 12 residues. Per the germline V gene, CDR1 is SGHAT and CDR2 is FQNNGV. V lost 5 bases to trimming and J lost 2 bases, with 5 bases between them. In nucleotides, the CDR3 is TGTGCCAGCAGCATTTACACAGATACGCAGTATTTT. This translates into CASSIYTDTQYF.

This clone was counted a few times. The gene calls are TRBV19 and TRBJ2-7; TRBD2 might be the D (6 bases). This CDR3 spans 13 amino acids. Between the trimmed V and J ends, which lost 6 bases and 6 bases, there was a span of 15 bases. Germline loops: CDR1 LNHDA, CDR2 SQIVND (reference sequence). CDR3 in amino acids: CASRVAGSFEQYF. CDR3 DNA sequence: TGTGCCAGTAGGGTGGCGGGATCTTTCGAGCAGTACTTC.

This clone has just a few counts. The chain joins TRBV18 to TRBJ2-2; TRBD1 agrees at 10 bases. This CDR3 contains 17 residues. The J segment lost 3 bases and the V segment lost 1 base, leaving 5 bases of the junction unmatched. Germline values: CDR1 KGHSH, CDR2 LQKENI. DNA of the CDR3: TGTGCCAGCTCACCACTCCGGACAGGGGGGGACACCGGGGAGCTGTTTTTT. Its translation is CASSPLRTGGDTGELFF.

The chain has TRBV6-1 and TRBJ2-3; 9 positions match TRBD1. Germline V gene data show CDR1 as MNHNS and CDR2 as SASEGT. This CDR3 has 14 residues. J lost 5 bases, V lost 5 bases, and 5 bases had no gene match. CDR3 loop: CASSPGTGKDTQYF. The CDR3 DNA sequence: TGTGCCAGCAGTCCCGGGACAGGGAAAGATACGCAGTATTTT.

V usage is TRBV19 and J usage is TRBJ2-1; possibly TRBD2 for D (6 bases). V was cut by 2 bases and J by 7 bases, with 12 bases left in between. CDR3 size: 14 residues. Germline assignment: CDR1 LNHDA and CDR2 SQIVND (reference sequence). CDR3 sequence reads: CASSITGSSNEQFF. The CDR3 DNA is TGTGCCAGTAGTATAACCGGGAGTTCGAATGAGCAGTTCTTC.

The chain is built from TRBV7-9 and TRBJ1-1; D gene ambiguous. The CDR3 totals 12 residues. CDR1 is SEHNR, CDR2 FQNEAQ, per germline (reference sequence). V dropped 5 bases and J dropped 1 base, with 5 bases sitting between them. In DNA, the CDR3 is TGTGCCAGCAGCCCCAGGAACACTGAAGCTTTCTTT. Residues: CASSPRNTEAFF.

The chain employs TRBV19 and TRBJ1-5, with 9 positions matching TRBD1. The ends lost 3 bases at V and 3 bases at J; junction bases unmatched: 3. The CDR3 length is 15 residues. Germline loops: CDR1 LNHDA, CDR2 SQIVND (reference sequence). CDR3: CASSIRDRDNQPQHF. The CDR3 DNA follows: TGTGCCAGTAGTATCCGGGACAGGGACAATCAGCCCCAGCATTTT.

J is TRBJ2-3 and V is TRBV18, with 7 bases aligning to TRBD2. V trimming: 2 bases; J trimming: 5 bases; junction bases outside the gene matches: 7. The CDR3 length is 15 residues. Germline V lookup: CDR1 KGHSH, CDR2 LQKENI. CDR3 DNA: TGTGCCAGCTCACCAGTAAGCGGGACCCGAGATACGCAGTATTTT. Amino acid sequence: CASSPVSGTRDTQYF.

The chain combines TRBV4-1 with TRBJ2-3; maybe TRBD1 (5 bases). Germline V gene lookup returns CDR1 MGHRA and CDR2 YSYEKL. CDR3 size: 15 residues. Trimming shortened V by 4 bases and J by 3 bases, and 14 bases separated the two germline ends. The CDR3 protein is CASSLRSDRTDTQYF. CDR3 DNA: TGCGCCAGCAGCCTAAGATCAGACAGAACAGATACGCAGTATTTT.

The rearrangement joins TRBV30 to TRBJ2-7; weak D call: TRBD2 (6 bases). Between the trimmed V and J ends, which lost 0 bases and 0 bases, there was a span of 9 bases. This CDR3 is built from 14 residues. CDR1 and CDR2 (germline): GTSNPN, SVGIG (reference sequence). The CDR3 is CAWSVRGFSYEQYF. In nucleotides, the CDR3 is TGTGCCTGGAGTGTACGGGGGTTCTCCTACGAGCAGTACTTC.